These 23 T cell receptor beta chains share one sample of origin, sequenced in a study of blood T cell repertoires in COVID-19. Sequencing was performed with immunoSEQ multiplex PCR; in TCRdb, only in-frame clones are kept and a portion is missing. The sample has some 400,000 clones, 85% to 90% seen once. Sample: PBMCs or T cells enriched from blood (not recorded which). These receptors were obtained from a man aged 25 to 40 who had recovered from COVID-19.

The rearrangement joins TRBV19 to TRBJ2-7, with a possible D match to TRBD1 (5 bases). The germline V gene encodes CDR1 LNHDA and CDR2 SQIVND (reference sequence). The CDR3 is made up of 14 amino acids. V lost 6 bases to trimming and J lost 2 bases, with 14 bases between them. CDR3 in DNA: TGTGCCAGTAGCCCGCAGGGTCCGGCCTACGAGCAGTACTTC. Residues: CASSPQGPAYEQYF.

This sequence joins TRBV11-2 and TRBJ2-5; weak D call: TRBD1 (7 bases). Per germline, CDR1 SGHAT and CDR2 FQNNGV. This CDR3 spans 16 amino acids. The ends were cut back, 5 bases at V and 7 bases at J, with 23 bases in the middle. The CDR3 region is CASSAEGAGRARTQYF. CDR3 nucleotide sequence: TGTGCCAGCAGCGCCGAGGGGGCGGGGCGGGCCCGGACCCAGTACTTC. Drawing the rest from reference TRBV11-2 and TRBJ2-5, the complete variable domain is EAGVAQSPRYKIIEKRQSVAFWCNPISGHATLYWYQQILGQGPKLLIQFQNNGVVDDSQLPKDRFSAERLKGVDSTLKIQPAKLEDSAVYLCASSAEGAGRARTQYFGPGTRLLVL.

The V and J genes are TRBV6-1 and TRBJ1-2; D perhaps matches TRBD1 (5 bases). The CDR3 is 14 amino acids. V gave up 2 bases and J gave up 6 bases, with 13 bases separating them. Germline V lookup: CDR1 MNHNS, CDR2 SASEGT. In nucleotides, the CDR3 is TGTGCCAGCAGTGAACGGGGGACGATAGATGGCTACACCTTC. This sequence encodes CASSERGTIDGYTF.

This chain uses TRBV18 with TRBJ2-7, with D maybe TRBD2 (5 bases). The CDR3 spans 14 residues. Between the trimmed V and J ends, which lost 5 bases and 6 bases, there was a span of 17 bases. Germline V gives CDR1 KGHSH, CDR2 LQKENI. CDR3 amino acids: CASSTGFGEREQYF. DNA for the CDR3: TGTGCCAGCTCAACCGGGTTTGGGGAGCGCGAGCAGTACTTC.

This clone has a single count. The chain combines TRBV6-5 with TRBJ2-1; D call uncertain. CDR1 is MNHEY and CDR2 is SVGAGI in the germline V gene. This CDR3 has 16 amino acids. Trimming removed 2 bases at V and 0 bases at J, with 11 bases between. CDR3 sequence: CASSYTQPISYNEQFF. Here the CDR3 DNA reads TGTGCCAGCAGTTACACACAGCCGATCTCCTACAATGAGCAGTTCTTC.

The chain recombines TRBV7-8 with TRBJ2-1; perhaps TRBD1 as D (5 bases). CDR1 and CDR2 (germline): SGHVS, FQNEAQ. CDR3 length: 15 residues. V lost 5 bases and J lost 4, with 15 bases in between. Written as DNA, the CDR3 is TGTGCCAGCAGCCCGATGTTGGGGCTATACAATGAGCAGTTCTTC. Its protein is CASSPMLGLYNEQFF.

V usage is TRBV3-1 (or the pseudogene TRBV3-2) and J usage is TRBJ2-1, with D perhaps TRBD1 (5 bases). V was clipped by 4 bases and J by 9 bases, with 13 bases between them. Germline V gene data show CDR1 as LGHDT and CDR2 as YNNKEL (reference sequence). The CDR3 loop spans 13 amino acids. The CDR3 DNA reads TGTGCCAGCAGCCTAGGGGCCCATTCTGAGCAGTTCTTC. This codes for CASSLGAHSEQFF.

As for this clone: A read error may produce the germline difference seen at one junction end. The chain links TRBV2 to TRBJ1-2; 10 nucleotides line up with TRBD1. Germline assignment: CDR1 SNHLY and CDR2 FYNNEI. CDR3 length: 15 residues. The CDR3 protein is CASREEGTGVDGYTF. In DNA form, the CDR3 reads TGTGCCAGCAGGGAAGAAGGGACAGGGGTGGATGGCTACACCTTC.

DNA for the CDR3: TGCGCCAGCAGACCTACTAGCGGGAGGGACCGGGAGACCCAGTACTTC. As protein: CASRPTSGRDRETQYF. This chain links TRBV5-1 with TRBJ2-5, with TRBD2 matching over 13 bases. Germline-derived CDR1 and CDR2 are SGHRS and YFSETQ. The CDR3 totals 16 residues. V gave up 5 bases and J gave up 5 bases; unmatched junction bases: 9.

The rearrangement joins TRBV10-3 to TRBJ2-3, with TRBD1 identical over 9 bases. The V gene's germline CDR1 is ENHRY and CDR2 SYGVKD. V shed 11 bases, J shed 3 bases, and the junction held 6 bases outside the gene matches. The CDR3 sequence is 13 residues long. DNA of the CDR3: TGTGCCGTACAGGGGGCTGGGACAGATACGCAGTATTTT. Amino acids: CAVQGAGTDTQYF.

The chain employs TRBV7-9 and TRBJ1-1; D gene unclear. The CDR3 loop spans 14 amino acids. Trimming cost V 4 bases and J 0 bases, with 9 bases left between them. Germline V gene sequence: CDR1 SEHNR, CDR2 FQNEAQ (reference sequence). As DNA, the CDR3 is TGTGCCAGCAGCTCAACGGGTATGAACACTGAAGCTTTCTTT. Its protein product is CASSSTGMNTEAFF.

V gene TRBV7-8 combines with J gene TRBJ2-4; no definite D call. The CDR3 runs to 15 residues. Germline-derived CDR1 and CDR2 are SGHVS and FQNEAQ. V was pared by 2 bases and J by 7 bases, with 15 bases between. CDR3 protein: CASSLLRQAVNIQYF. CDR3 bases: TGTGCCAGCAGCTTATTAAGGCAGGCAGTGAACATTCAGTACTTC.

The chain is built from TRBV4-1 and TRBJ1-4; 8 bases are shared with TRBD1. The germline CDR1 and CDR2 sequences are MGHRA and YSYEKL. This CDR3 is 16 amino acids long. V was pared by 2 bases and J by 3 bases, with 5 bases of the junction left unmatched. The DNA for the CDR3 is TGCGCCAGCAGCCAACACCCGACAGGGGCTAATGAAAAACTGTTTTTT. Residues: CASSQHPTGANEKLFF.

This chain links TRBV2 with TRBJ2-3; D possibly corresponds to TRBD2 (7 bases). Looked up from germline, CDR1 is SNHLY and CDR2 is FYNNEI. This CDR3 is 14 amino acids long. V lost 3 bases and J 4 bases, leaving 11 bases between the germline ends. The CDR3 reads CASSEGGPADTQYF. The CDR3 region has the DNA TGTGCCAGCAGTGAGGGGGGGCCGGCAGATACGCAGTATTTT. Drawing the rest from reference TRBV2 and TRBJ2-3, the complete variable domain is EPEVTQTPSHQVTQMGQEVILRCVPISNHLYFYWYRQILGQKVEFLVSFYNNEISEKSEIFDDQFSVERPDGSNFTLKIRSTKLEDSAMYFCASSEGGPADTQYFGPGTRLTVL.

This clone was counted a few times. In DNA form, the CDR3 reads TGTGCCAGCAGCCCCTATAGGAGCACCGGGGAGCTGTTTTTT. It codes for CASSPYRSTGELFF. The V call is TRBV6-5, the J call TRBJ2-2; D call uncertain. The CDR3 totals 14 residues. V lost 6 bases and J 4 bases, leaving 12 bases between the germline ends. Germline CDR1 and CDR2: MNHEY and SVGAGI.

A word on this clone: This is likely a read error, given that the CDR3 carries no conserved phenylalanine or tryptophan at its end. The chain joins TRBV11-2 to TRBJ1-6, with TRBD1 as a possible D gene (6 bases). Deletions cut 3 bases from V and 7 bases from J, with 16 bases between. The germline V gene has CDR1 SGHAT and CDR2 FQNNGV. The CDR3 runs 16 residues. In DNA form, the CDR3 reads TGTGCCAGCAGCTTTATCCTCGGACAGAGGAATTCACCCCTCCACCTT. Translating gives CASSFILGQRNSPLHL.

The V call is TRBV27, the J call TRBJ2-7; tentatively, D is TRBD2 (6 bases). V lost 2 bases, J lost 0 bases, and 14 bases lay in between. The CDR3 extends over 16 amino acids. From germline, CDR1 is MNHEY and CDR2 SMNVEV (reference sequence). The CDR3 loop is CASSLRLTSGSYEQYF. In DNA form, the CDR3 reads TGTGCCAGCAGTTTAAGGCTGACTAGTGGCTCCTACGAGCAGTACTTC.

The gene calls are TRBV18 and TRBJ2-7, with TRBD2 identical over 9 bases. Germline V gives CDR1 KGHSH, CDR2 LQKENI. The CDR3 totals 17 residues. With V trimmed by 0 bases and J by 3 bases, 9 bases remained unmatched. The CDR3 nucleotides read TGTGCCAGCTCACCACCGGGGTCTAGCGGGGATCACTACGAGCAGTACTTC. This translates into CASSPPGSSGDHYEQYF.

The chain couples TRBV11-2 to TRBJ2-1; TRBD2 is a possible D gene (6 bases). Per germline, CDR1 SGHAT and CDR2 FQNNGV. Trimming shortened V by 7 bases and J by 8 bases, and 12 bases separated the two germline ends. CDR3 length equals 12 residues. CDR3 protein: CASTPGGYEQFF. The CDR3 region has the DNA TGTGCCAGCACGCCCGGGGGATATGAGCAGTTCTTC.

This rearrangement joins TRBV5-1 to TRBJ2-1, with 11 bases aligning to TRBD2. CDR1 and CDR2 (germline): SGHRS, YFSETQ. This CDR3 spans 16 amino acids. V lost 3 bases and J lost 5; bases outside the gene matches: 7. CDR3 sequence: CASSSKLAGGHNEQFF. In DNA, the CDR3 is TGCGCCAGCAGCTCGAAGTTAGCGGGAGGGCACAATGAGCAGTTCTTC.

The chain couples TRBV7-9 to TRBJ1-4; tentative D call: TRBD1 (5 bases). Germline CDR1 and CDR2: SEHNR and FQNEAQ (reference sequence). Trimming removed 1 base at V and 4 bases at J, with 10 bases between. The CDR3 contains 15 residues. The CDR3 region has the DNA TGTGCCAGCAGCTTAGAGGGGCAGATTAATGAAAAACTGTTTTTT. Amino acid sequence: CASSLEGQINEKLFF.

Worth noting for this clone: Other DNA sequences in the same sample also yield this CDR3. This sequence joins TRBV18 and TRBJ1-2; TRBD1 might be the D (5 bases). This CDR3 contains 12 residues. The V gene lost 3 bases and the J gene lost 8 bases, with 10 bases spanning the gap. Germline V gene lookup returns CDR1 KGHSH and CDR2 LQKENI. CDR3 sequence reads: CASSPAGDGYTF. The CDR3 DNA reads TGTGCCAGCTCACCGGCGGGGGACGGCTACACCTTC.

CDR3 sequence reads: CASSPGGLPPDTQYF. The CDR3 region has the DNA TGTGCCAGCTCCCCCGGAGGTCTCCCCCCAGATACGCAGTATTTT. The chain combines TRBV6-4 with TRBJ2-3; D is perhaps TRBD2 (5 bases). This CDR3 has 15 residues. The V gene lost 8 bases and the J gene lost 4 bases, with 19 bases spanning the gap. Germline CDR1 is MRHNA and CDR2 is SNTAGT.